This passage covers 24 T cell receptor beta chains from one sample sequenced in a study of shared clonotypes between healthy human individuals. Only in-frame clones appear in the TCRdb table, and some are missing; sequencing was by immunoSEQ multiplex PCR. Of under 700,000 clones listed, roughly 96% were seen once; the top ten hold about 0.11%. Only CD45RO-negative cells positively selected for CCR7 counted as naive CD8 cells, so terminally differentiated effector memory CD45RA+ cells were excluded. The sample comprised naive CD8+ T cells sorted from blood. The receptors were gathered from a woman aged 25 to 45 in good health.

About this clone itself: At one boundary the junction diverges from the germline segment, which might be a read error. V and J are TRBV4-1 and TRBJ1-1, with D uncertain. The CDR3 consists of 15 residues. Germline V gene sequence: CDR1 MGHRA, CDR2 YSYEKL. CDR3 DNA: TGCGCCAGCAGCCAAGATCACGAGGCGAACCCTGAAGCTTTCTTT. This gives the protein CASSQDHEANPEAFF.

V and J are TRBV27 and TRBJ1-2; D is unclear. Deletions cut 2 bases from V and 4 bases from J, with 11 bases between. The CDR3 runs 14 residues. Germline V lookup: CDR1 MNHEY, CDR2 SMNVEV (reference sequence). In DNA form, the CDR3 reads TGTGCCAGCAGTTTAGGTCGAAAGCCCTATGGCTACACCTTC. As protein: CASSLGRKPYGYTF.

V is TRBV14 and J is TRBJ2-5, with TRBD2 matching 8 bases. The end of the DNA is better explained by TRBJ2-7, so the J call may be wrong. The CDR3 length is 14 residues. Germline values: CDR1 SGHDN, CDR2 FVKESK. CDR3 in DNA: TGTGCCAGCAGCGACCGACTAGCGAACTACGAGCAGTACTTC. Protein sequence: CASSDRLANYEQYF.

The chain combines TRBV27 with TRBJ2-1; possible D gene TRBD2, 6 bases. The germline V gene has CDR1 MNHEY and CDR2 SMNVEV (reference sequence). With 8 bases removed from V and 5 bases from J, the gap between germline ends came to 19 bases. This CDR3 comprises 15 residues. The CDR3 DNA reads as TGTGCCAGCCGCCATTGGTCCGGGGGTGACAATGAGCAGTTCTTC. It yields the protein CASRHWSGGDNEQFF.

The rearrangement joins TRBV28 to TRBJ2-5; D might be TRBD2 (6 bases). Gene TRBJ2-7 matches the end of the DNA better, so the J call may be wrong. Germline V gives CDR1 MDHEN, CDR2 SYDVKM. The CDR3 is made up of 14 amino acids. For the CDR3, the DNA is TGTGCCAGCAGTTTCGGCGGGATATCCTACGAGCAGTACTTC. Its translation: CASSFGGISYEQYF.

This clone appeared once. The chain uses TRBV30 and TRBJ2-2; TRBD1 matches at 10 bases. CDR3 size: 12 residues. Germline trimming cut 5 bases from V and 7 bases from J; bases unmatched to any gene: 1. Germline CDR1 GTSNPN, CDR2 SVGIG (reference sequence). DNA of the CDR3: TGTGCCTGGGGACAGGGGGGCGGGGAGCTGTTTTTT. Its translation: CAWGQGGGELFF.

The chain links TRBV28 to TRBJ2-3; D is uncertain. Germline V gene lookup returns CDR1 MDHEN and CDR2 SYDVKM. The germline V and J ends were trimmed by 4 bases and 2 bases, with 16 bases remaining between them. This CDR3 is built from 16 residues. The CDR3 is CASSSRLGRTTDTQYF. The CDR3 DNA follows: TGTGCCAGCAGTTCGCGTTTGGGTCGGACCACAGATACGCAGTATTTT.

This rearrangement joins TRBV5-1 to TRBJ2-5; 11 nucleotides agree with TRBD1. The assigned J gene may be wrong: the sequence end matches TRBJ2-7 better. The germline V gene encodes CDR1 SGHRS and CDR2 YFSETQ. The CDR3 spans 14 residues. The CDR3 region is CASSPGTGGYEQYF. The CDR3 bases are TGCGCCAGCAGCCCCGGGACAGGGGGCTACGAGCAGTACTTC.

The chain is built from TRBV6-1 and TRBJ1-1; D is undetermined. Trimming left V 3 bases short and J 6 bases short, with 5 bases between. CDR1 and CDR2 (germline): MNHNS, SASEGT. The CDR3 covers 11 residues. CDR3 protein: CASSDFSEAFF. The CDR3 DNA reads TGTGCCAGCAGTGATTTCTCTGAAGCTTTCTTT.

This chain joins TRBV7-2 and TRBJ2-7; D might be TRBD2 (6 bases). Germline-derived CDR1 and CDR2 are SGHTA and FQGNSA. V lost 7 bases to trimming and J lost 5 bases, with 21 bases between them. This CDR3 has 15 amino acids. The CDR3 region has the DNA TGTGCCAGCAATCACCCCGGGGCCGGGAGTCACGAGCAGTACTTC. Its protein is CASNHPGAGSHEQYF. The complete variable domain, with remaining parts taken from reference TRBV7-2 and TRBJ2-7, reads GAGVSQSPSNKVTEKGKDVELRCDPISGHTALYWYRQSLGQGLEFLIYFQGNSAPDKSGLPSDRFSAERTGGSVSTLTIQRTQQEDSAVYLCASNHPGAGSHEQYFGPGTRLTVT.

The J gene is TRBJ1-1, the V gene TRBV2; 8 positions match TRBD1. Trimming took 3 bases from V and 0 from J; bases not matched to a gene: 6. The CDR3 consists of 16 residues. CDR1 SNHLY and CDR2 FYNNEI come from the germline V gene. The CDR3 here is CASSDGPTGVNTEAFF. The CDR3 DNA follows: TGTGCCAGCAGTGACGGACCGACAGGGGTGAACACTGAAGCTTTCTTT.

This chain connects TRBV19 to TRBJ1-1; no firm D call. The CDR3 extends over 14 amino acids. V was trimmed by 5 bases and J by 0 bases, leaving 10 bases between them. Germline lookup yields CDR1 LNHDA and CDR2 SQIVND (reference sequence). The CDR3: CASSLGVMNTEAFF. CDR3 DNA: TGTGCCAGTAGTCTCGGGGTAATGAACACTGAAGCTTTCTTT.

The genes are TRBV9 and TRBJ1-5, with D unresolved. From germline, CDR1 is SGDLS and CDR2 YYNGEE. V was clipped by 3 bases and J by 0 bases, with 4 bases between them. The length of the CDR3 is 13 residues. Here the CDR3 DNA reads TGTGCCAGCAGCGCCCATAGCAATCAGCCCCAGCATTTT. This codes for CASSAHSNQPQHF.

DNA for the CDR3: TGTGCTAGTAATTTAAGTCGGGAGCTGTTTTTT. This translates into CASNLSRELFF. The V gene is TRBV12-5, the J gene TRBJ2-2; no reliable D call. Germline V lookup: CDR1 LGHNT, CDR2 FRNRAP. The V end was cut by 8 bases, the J end by 9 bases, with 10 bases between. CDR3 size: 11 residues.

This chain connects TRBV27 to TRBJ2-3; 9 bases line up with TRBD2. The trim removed 6 bases at V and 4 bases at J, leaving 8 bases unmatched. This CDR3 comprises 15 residues. CDR1 MNHEY and CDR2 SMNVEV come from the germline V gene (reference sequence). CDR3 loop: CASSRAGGGADTQYF. DNA for the CDR3: TGTGCCAGCAGCAGAGCGGGAGGAGGGGCAGATACGCAGTATTTT.

V is TRBV10-3 and J is TRBJ2-7, with TRBD1 identical over 9 bases. CDR3 size: 13 residues. CDR1 is ENHRY, CDR2 SYGVKD, per germline. V trimming: 6 bases; J trimming: 4 bases; junction bases outside the gene matches: 4. The CDR3 DNA reads as TGTGCCATCAGGGACAGGGGTAGATACGAGCAGTACTTC. It encodes CAIRDRGRYEQYF.

This sequence joins TRBV21-1 and TRBJ2-7; the table gives TRBD2 as D, unverified against the DNA. TRBV21-1 is annotated as a pseudogene. The CDR3 consists of 16 residues. The CDR3 sequence: CASSVGVASGWYEQYF. CDR3 DNA sequence: TGTGCCAGCAGCGTGGGGGTAGCTAGCGGATGGTACGAGCAGTACTTC.

The chain uses TRBV28 and TRBJ2-3; TRBD2 is a possible D gene (6 bases). Germline-derived CDR1 and CDR2 are MDHEN and SYDVKM. The CDR3 consists of 16 residues. Between the trimmed V and J ends, which lost 5 bases and 0 bases, there was a span of 15 bases. The CDR3 sequence is CASSPLAGISTDTQYF. The CDR3, as DNA: TGTGCCAGCAGTCCGCTGGCGGGGATTAGCACAGATACGCAGTATTTT.

The J gene is TRBJ1-5, the V gene TRBV7-9; no clear D gene. V was cut by 2 bases and J by 6 bases, with 8 bases left in between. CDR3 length equals 13 residues. Germline lookup yields CDR1 SEHNR and CDR2 FQNEAQ (reference sequence). The CDR3 reads CASSLSYAQPQHF. The CDR3 DNA follows: TGTGCCAGCAGCTTATCCTACGCTCAGCCCCAGCATTTT. Full variable domain (missing parts from reference TRBV7-9 and TRBJ1-5): DTGVSQNPRHKITKRGQNVTFRCDPISEHNRLYWYRQTLGQGPEFLTYFQNEAQLEKSRLLSDRFSAERPKGSFSTLEIQRTEQGDSAMYLCASSLSYAQPQHFGDGTRLSIL.

The V call is TRBV4-2, the J call TRBJ2-4; TRBD2 aligns across 8 bases. After removal of 4 bases from V and 8 bases from J, the junction contained 7 bases not matched to a gene. Germline V gene data show CDR1 as LGHNA and CDR2 as YNFKEQ. The CDR3 runs 14 residues. CDR3 residues: CASSPGLAVDIQYF. The CDR3 DNA follows: TGTGCCAGCAGCCCAGGACTAGCCGTAGACATTCAGTACTTC.

This chain joins TRBV2 and TRBJ2-7; 10 bases map to TRBD2. This CDR3 spans 14 amino acids. The germline V gene encodes CDR1 SNHLY and CDR2 FYNNEI. The V gene end was trimmed by 3 bases and the J gene end by 6 bases; junction bases not matched to a gene: 5. DNA of the CDR3: TGTGCCAGCAGTGAGCGAGCGGGAGGGCTCGAGCAGTACTTC. This encodes CASSERAGGLEQYF.

The V gene is TRBV5-6, the J gene TRBJ2-7; D is unresolved. The germline gives CDR1 SGHDT, CDR2 YYEEEE. The CDR3 sequence is 16 residues long. V was shortened by 0 bases and J by 3 bases, with 16 bases between the two germline ends. For the CDR3, the DNA is TGTGCCAGCAGCTTGGCCTTAGGGCTACGAGGCTACGAGCAGTACTTC. It encodes CASSLALGLRGYEQYF.

This chain connects TRBV6-1 to TRBJ1-2; D unresolved. Between the trimmed V and J ends, which lost 6 bases and 7 bases, there was a span of 15 bases. Germline CDR1 is MNHNS and CDR2 is SASEGT. There are 13 residues in the CDR3. The CDR3 DNA follows: TGTGCCAGCAGAGACTTGACTGGTCGTGGCTACACCTTC. Residues: CASRDLTGRGYTF.

The chain is built from TRBV19 and TRBJ2-7, with D possibly being TRBD1 (5 bases). This CDR3 has 15 residues. In germline, CDR1 is LNHDA, CDR2 SQIVND (reference sequence). Trimming left V 1 base short and J 2 bases short, with 12 bases between. The CDR3 DNA reads TGTGCCAGTAGTATAGGGCAGGGCACAACCTACGAGCAGTACTTC. Translated: CASSIGQGTTYEQYF.